These T cell receptor beta chains were read from a single sample in a study of long-term antiretroviral therapy in people with HIV. The repertoire was sequenced with immunoSEQ multiplex PCR; TCRdb's copy has only in-frame clones and lacks some. In the table there are some 22,000 clones, more than 70% of which are singletons. Sequencing was performed on unsorted PBMCs, taken 0.6 years after starting antiretroviral therapy. Source of these receptors: a man between 60 and 70 years old with HIV. The CDR3 runs from the conserved cysteine through the conserved F or W. The D gene is left open where the match is weak. Rows give clone size only sometimes, using once, few, many, or a class for an expanded clone.

J gene: TRBJ2-1; D gene: .; V gene: TRBV2; CDR3 length: 10; clone size: once; CDR3 protein: CASYLNEQFF; CDR3 DNA: TGTGCCAGTTACTTGAATGAGCAGTTCTTC
J gene: TRBJ2-5; D gene: .; V gene: TRBV12-5; CDR3 length: 14; clone size: .; CDR3 protein: CASGWGMGKETQYF; CDR3 DNA: TGTGCTAGTGGTTGGGGTATGGGTAAAGAGACCCAGTACTTC
J gene: TRBJ2-3; D gene: .; V gene: TRBV28; CDR3 length: 16; clone size: .; CDR3 protein: CASSFHSGGVTDTQYF; CDR3 DNA: TGTGCCAGCAGTTTCCACTCCGGGGGAGTCACAGATACGCAGTATTTT
J gene: TRBJ2-3; D gene: TRBD2; V gene: TRBV27; CDR3 length: 14; clone size: .; CDR3 protein: CASRPSGGRNTQYF; CDR3 DNA: TGTGCCAGCAGGCCTAGCGGGGGTCGGAATACGCAGTATTTT
J gene: TRBJ1-5; D gene: .; V gene: TRBV5-1; CDR3 length: 16; clone size: .; CDR3 protein: CASSLGTLEGYQPQHF; CDR3 DNA: TGCGCCAGCAGCTTGGGGACACTGGAGGGGTATCAGCCCCAGCATTTT
J gene: TRBJ1-2; D gene: .; V gene: TRBV2; CDR3 length: 13; clone size: .; CDR3 protein: CASSWVNPGGYTF; CDR3 DNA: TGTGCCAGCAGCTGGGTTAACCCGGGAGGCTACACCTTC
J gene: TRBJ1-2; D gene: .; V gene: TRBV5-1; CDR3 length: 14; clone size: few; CDR3 protein: CASSSTGAYYGYTF; CDR3 DNA: TGCGCCAGCAGCTCGACAGGCGCCTACTATGGCTACACCTTC
J gene: TRBJ2-2; D gene: .; V gene: TRBV18; CDR3 length: 16; clone size: once; CDR3 protein: CASSAHGLPNTGELFF; CDR3 DNA: TGTGCCAGCTCCGCTCACGGACTCCCGAACACCGGGGAGCTGTTTTTT
J gene: TRBJ2-1; D gene: .; V gene: TRBV10-3; CDR3 length: 14; clone size: .; CDR3 protein: CAIRDTQAGPEQFF; CDR3 DNA: TGTGCCATCAGAGATACCCAGGCGGGACCCGAGCAGTTCTTC
J gene: TRBJ2-7; D gene: .; V gene: TRBV2; CDR3 length: 15; clone size: .; CDR3 protein: CASSGGGTVRAEQYF; CDR3 DNA: TGTGCCAGCAGTGGGGGGGGGACAGTGAGGGCCGAGCAGTACTTC
J gene: TRBJ2-3; D gene: TRBD2; V gene: TRBV19; CDR3 length: 15; clone size: .; CDR3 protein: CASRELAGDTDTQYF; CDR3 DNA: TGTGCCAGTAGGGAACTAGCGGGGGACACAGATACGCAGTATTTT
J gene: TRBJ2-5; D gene: .; V gene: TRBV7-9; CDR3 length: 13; clone size: once; CDR3 protein: CASSSPVLETQYF; CDR3 DNA: TGTGCCAGCAGCTCCCCGGTTCTAGAGACCCAGTACTTC
J gene: TRBJ1-1; D gene: .; V gene: TRBV5-1; CDR3 length: 17; clone size: .; CDR3 protein: CASSLTPPGGMNTEAFF; CDR3 DNA: TGCGCCAGCAGCTTAACGCCACCCGGGGGGATGAACACTGAAGCTTTCTTT
J gene: TRBJ2-5; D gene: .; V gene: TRBV5-6; CDR3 length: 15; clone size: .; CDR3 protein: CASSYRVWDQKTQYF; CDR3 DNA: TGTGCCAGCAGCTACCGGGTGTGGGATCAAAAGACCCAGTACTTC
J gene: TRBJ2-7; D gene: .; V gene: TRBV11-2; CDR3 length: 15; clone size: once; CDR3 protein: CASSFGPGSSYEQYF; CDR3 DNA: TGTGCCAGCAGCTTTGGGCCAGGGAGCTCCTACGAGCAGTACTTC
J gene: TRBJ2-3; D gene: TRBD1; V gene: TRBV19; CDR3 length: 15; clone size: once; CDR3 protein: CASSIADRGADTQYF; CDR3 DNA: TGTGCCAGTAGTATAGCCGACAGGGGAGCGGATACGCAGTATTTT
J gene: TRBJ2-7; D gene: TRBD1; V gene: TRBV6-4; CDR3 length: 17; clone size: .; CDR3 protein: CASSVGTGGFGGNEQYF; CDR3 DNA: TGTGCCAGCAGTGTCGGGACAGGGGGTTTTGGGGGGAACGAGCAGTACTTC
J gene: TRBJ1-2; D gene: .; V gene: TRBV7-9; CDR3 length: 14; clone size: .; CDR3 protein: CASEPGRGPYGYTF; CDR3 DNA: TGTGCCAGCGAACCTGGCAGGGGCCCCTATGGCTACACCTTC
J gene: TRBJ2-5; D gene: .; V gene: TRBV7-2; CDR3 length: 14; clone size: once; CDR3 protein: CASSLVSGPETQYF; CDR3 DNA: TGTGCCAGCAGCTTAGTATCAGGTCCAGAGACCCAGTACTTC
J gene: TRBJ1-2; D gene: .; V gene: TRBV6-1; CDR3 length: 14; clone size: .; CDR3 protein: CASSELAGAYGYTF; CDR3 DNA: TGTGCCAGCAGTGAACTGGCAGGGGCCTATGGCTACACCTTC
J gene: TRBJ2-1; D gene: .; V gene: TRBV11-3; CDR3 length: 13; clone size: large; CDR3 protein: CASSPTGLNEQFF; CDR3 DNA: TGTGCCAGCAGCCCGACAGGACTCAATGAGCAGTTCTTC